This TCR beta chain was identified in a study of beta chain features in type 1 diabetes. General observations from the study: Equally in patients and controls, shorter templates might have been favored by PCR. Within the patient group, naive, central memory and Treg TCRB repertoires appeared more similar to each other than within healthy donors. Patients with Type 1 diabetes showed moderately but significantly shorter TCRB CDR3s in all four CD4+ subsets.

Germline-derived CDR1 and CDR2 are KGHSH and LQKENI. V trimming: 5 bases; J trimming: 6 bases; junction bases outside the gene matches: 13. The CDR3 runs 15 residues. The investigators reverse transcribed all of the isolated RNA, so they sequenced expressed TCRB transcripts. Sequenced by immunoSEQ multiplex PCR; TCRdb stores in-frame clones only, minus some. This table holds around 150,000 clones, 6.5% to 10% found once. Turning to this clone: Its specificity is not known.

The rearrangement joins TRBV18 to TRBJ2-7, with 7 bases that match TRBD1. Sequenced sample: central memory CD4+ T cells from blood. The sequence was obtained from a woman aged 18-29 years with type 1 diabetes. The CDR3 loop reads CASSVQGTTSTEQYF. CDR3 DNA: TGTGCCAGCTCAGTACAGGGGACCACCAGTACCGAGCAGTACTTC.